A selection of T cell receptor beta chains follows, all from one sample in a study of blood T cell repertoires in COVID-19. Here immunoSEQ multiplex PCR was the method, and the copy in TCRdb shows in-frame clones only, minus some. The profile shows 100,000 to 150,000 clones, over 75% of them singletons. Sequencing was carried out using peripheral blood. These receptor sequences come from an elderly man with active or convalescent COVID-19. The conserved cysteine and the conserved F or W are not part of the CDR3 here. Fields, in order: V gene, J gene, CDR3 protein.

TRBV7-9,TRBJ2-2,ASSLSGTTGELF
TRBV25-1,TRBJ2-7,ASSDREIDEQY
TRBV10-2,TRBJ1-4,ASAGSSPTREANEKLF
TRBV6-5,TRBJ1-6,ASSYEYRNNSPLH
TRBV5-6,TRBJ2-2,ASSLTYTGELF
TRBV5-1,TRBJ2-3,ASSLGGAAGTDTQY
TRBV4-2,TRBJ2-1,ASSQDLPGHGTVQF
TRBV6-5,TRBJ1-2,ASSMDRGDYGYT
TRBV11-2,TRBJ2-7,ASSLAIRAGEGEQY
TRBV24-1,TRBJ2-1,ATSGDSASYNEQF
TRBV7-8,TRBJ1-2,ASSLMGAGGYT
TRBV15,TRBJ1-2,ATSRVDRVNYGYT
TRBV5-1,TRBJ2-1,ASTGTSRYNEQF
TRBV5-1,TRBJ2-2,ASSLAGLGNTGELF
TRBV18,TRBJ1-5,ASSPGREGQPQH
TRBV18,TRBJ1-2,ASSLEYVGGMGYT
TRBV3-1/TRBV3-2,TRBJ1-4,ASSHTGGTNEKLF
TRBV19,TRBJ1-5,ATCEGGNQPQH
TRBV7-2,TRBJ2-1,ASSSTSGTAYNEQF
TRBV11-2,TRBJ1-3,ASSSRLGQGRGGNTIY
TRBV5-1,TRBJ2-7,ASSLSFDEQY
TRBV5-1,TRBJ2-1,ASSLALQAVYNEQF
TRBV2,TRBJ1-2,ASSPDYGYT
TRBV29-1,TRBJ2-3,SVRGLAGITDTQY
TRBV6-5,TRBJ2-1,ASSYSRQGDNEQF
TRBV19,TRBJ2-1,ASTIHLAAQVGEQF
TRBV5-1,TRBJ1-5,ASSLGGRGQPQH
TRBV5-4,TRBJ1-4,ASRPDRADEKLF
TRBV5-5,TRBJ1-2,ASSPPGSRGYGYT
TRBV6-5,TRBJ2-7,ASSYDDKAYEQY
TRBV27,TRBJ2-7,ASTSLVSYEQY
TRBV7-8,TRBJ1-6,ASSASLINSPLH
TRBV29-1,TRBJ2-7,SVVLEPAPYEQY
TRBV3-1/TRBV3-2,TRBJ2-2,ASGRTRAAGGELF
TRBV25-1,TRBJ1-3,ASSSRQLSSGNTIY
TRBV5-1,TRBJ1-2,ASSLQGNGMHGYT
TRBV6-5,TRBJ1-2,ASSYSKLINYGYT
TRBV4-2,TRBJ2-3,ASSQDPSGDLRDTQY
TRBV30,TRBJ2-3,AWSAGLAGSTDTQY
TRBV19,TRBJ2-2,ASSMYPAGGNTGELF
TRBV19,TRBJ1-2,ASSVERGRKGGYT
TRBV7-6,TRBJ2-3,ASSLVGITDTQY
TRBV5-1,TRBJ2-7,ASSLGQSREQY
TRBV7-2,TRBJ2-1,ASSLTGTSLYNEQF
TRBV19,TRBJ2-3,ASSRAGTGGIDTQY
TRBV7-9,TRBJ1-2,ASSLDQGYGYT
TRBV25-1,TRBJ1-3,ASSALDRTRNTIY
TRBV10-1,TRBJ2-1,ASSAGTAYNEQF
TRBV30,TRBJ1-3,AWSVHMLRDGNTIY
TRBV28,TRBJ2-3,ASSLRAAASTDTQY
TRBV5-6,TRBJ2-5,ASRRTGEVTQY
TRBV4-3,TRBJ2-1,ASSLRANNEQF
TRBV29-1,TRBJ2-3,SVDRAGGGTDTQY
TRBV4-3,TRBJ2-7,ASSQGRSGNTYEQY